This record concerns one T cell receptor (beta chain) sequence. Its antigen is currently unknown. The junction shows a germline mismatch at one end, possibly a read error. Germline V gene lookup returns CDR1 SQVTM and CDR2 ANQGSEA. The CDR3 consists of 16 residues. This entry comes from a study of response to subunit inactivated influenza vaccine. Study-level points and caveats: It was suggested by the authors that few new T cells are recruited by each seasonal influenza vaccination.

Via MiXCR, TCRdb re-called the RT-PCR reads, giving one row per CDR3 protein. The table shows about 520,000 distinct CDR3 sequences, with 25% occurring only once. The chain links TRBV29-1 to TRBJ1-6; maybe TRBD1 (5 bases). Sequenced here: CD4+ T cells sorted from PBMCs, sampled roughly 5 days after vaccination. This clonotype was obtained from a man in his forties or fifties who received an inactivated influenza vaccine. The CDR3 region is CSVLGLRGSNNSPLHF. The CDR3 DNA sequence: TGCAGCGTCCTTGGTTTAAGGGGCTCCAATAATTCACCCCTCCACTTT.